This paragraph covers one T cell receptor (beta chain) sequence. The data stem from a study of blood T cell repertoires in COVID-19. The overall study: Samples of COVID-19 (acute and convalescent) were obtained from the United States, Italy and Spain. The analysed material was cDNA or gDNA that came from T cells, B-cell-depleted T cells, or PBMCs.

Per the original methods: Estimation of nucleated cell counts relied on the amplification of reference gene primers. Using immunoSEQ multiplex PCR, the repertoire was profiled, and TCRdb retains in-frame clones only, with some absent. V, J and clone size reflect that table, while D and trimming were determined from the DNA. The profile shows about 270,000 clones, roughly 86% of them singletons. The CDR3 is 15 amino acids. Germline CDR1 is SGDLS and CDR2 is YYNGEE. Trimming shortened V by 1 base and J by 0 bases, and 9 bases separated the two germline ends. The chain joins TRBV9 to TRBJ2-3; D is possibly TRBD1 (5 bases). The sample consisted of peripheral blood. This clonotype was obtained from a man aged 35 to 55 who had recovered from COVID-19. CDR3 nucleotides: TGTGCCAGCAGCGTAACACAGGCTAGCACAGATACGCAGTATTTT. Amino acids: CASSVTQASTDTQYF.